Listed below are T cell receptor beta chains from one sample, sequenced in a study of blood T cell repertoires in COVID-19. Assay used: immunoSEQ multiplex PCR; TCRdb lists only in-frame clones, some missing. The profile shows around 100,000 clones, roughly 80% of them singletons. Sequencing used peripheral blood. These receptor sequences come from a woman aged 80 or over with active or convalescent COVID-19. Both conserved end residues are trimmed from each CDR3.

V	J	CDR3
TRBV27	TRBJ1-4	ASSFTGFNEKLF
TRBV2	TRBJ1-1	ASSGGQGGTEAF
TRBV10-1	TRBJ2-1	ASSAGLVSYNEQF
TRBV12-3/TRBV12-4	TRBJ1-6	ASTQGARSPLH
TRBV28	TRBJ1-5	ASSFTGYGDNQPQH
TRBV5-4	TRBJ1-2	ASSRPGQGGGYT
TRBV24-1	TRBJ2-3	ATSTGGSMTDTQY
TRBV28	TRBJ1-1	ASSLPRDTEAF
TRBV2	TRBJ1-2	ASSTRDRGSGHT
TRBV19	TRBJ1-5	ASSSRTGKLNQPQH
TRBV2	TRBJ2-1	ASRERQASTEQF
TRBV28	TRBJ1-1	ASKLERAGAF
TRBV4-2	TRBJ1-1	ASSQDSAEGKGNTEAF
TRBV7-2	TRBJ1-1	ASSRREGTEAF
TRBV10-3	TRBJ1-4	AISEGSTNEKLF
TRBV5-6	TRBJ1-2	ASSLRQGDGYT
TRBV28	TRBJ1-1	ASSKQGLQAF
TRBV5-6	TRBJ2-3	ASSGRLAGGLY
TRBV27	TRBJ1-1	ASRSGGTEAF
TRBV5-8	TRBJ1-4	ASSFEMNEKLF
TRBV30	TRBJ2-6	AWSVLGTGVTGANVLT
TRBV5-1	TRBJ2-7	ASRQAHEQY
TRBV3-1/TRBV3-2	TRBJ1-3	ASSQEWQTGNTIY
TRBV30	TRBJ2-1	AWSVRQLKDNEQF
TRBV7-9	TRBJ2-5	ASSLGGSGQGGETQY
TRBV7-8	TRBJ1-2	ASSFSEAVYGYT
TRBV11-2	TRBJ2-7	ASSRGLAGGGLAEQY
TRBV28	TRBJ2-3	ASSYYASTDTQY
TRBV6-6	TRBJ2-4	ASSYGTGNRGIQY
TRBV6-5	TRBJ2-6	ASTRSAGANVLT
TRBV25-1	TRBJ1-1	ASSREGRQNTEAF
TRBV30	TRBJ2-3	AWVGTSGGVGTDTQY
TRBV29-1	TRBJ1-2	SVEDRSLNYGYT
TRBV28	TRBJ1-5	ASRGGGSNQPQH
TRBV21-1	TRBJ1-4	ASSKERGANNEKLF
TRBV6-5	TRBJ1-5	ASSPGTFNQPQH
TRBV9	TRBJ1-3	ASSVAIGREGGNTIY